This record covers a single T cell receptor (beta chain). Its antigen specificity is not known. No base qualities exist here, and no much larger clone lies one base off it. CDR1 and CDR2, looked up from the germline V gene, are SGHVS and FQNEAQ. The CDR3 starts with the cysteine, ends with the phenylalanine, and has 16 residues. Of all the DNA, just the CDR3 is kept, 48 bases in frame from base 1. Germline trimming amounts to 5 bases on V and 1 base on J, with 9 as the count of junction bases outside the gene matches. The TCR beta CDR3 regions were amplified from RNA transcripts. The first round of RT-PCR for the TCR CDR3 was performed with the HTBI primer set and the Qiagen OneStep RT-PCR kit. A second multiplex PCR round built the libraries, followed by size selection and purification. Sequencing of the libraries was done on an Illumina HiSeq2000 using paired-end 100 bp reads. Under the source paper's analysis protocol: SOAPnuke was used to process the raw data, throwing out any read that contained adapters or uncalled bases, had a mean Phred below 15, or lacked an exact constant-primer or identifier match. COPE v1.2.5 was used to merge the high-quality paired reads, and each unique nucleotide sequence was defined as a clonotype. Clonotypes were aligned to IMGT TRBV, TRBD and TRBJ reference segments using MiTCR v1.1. The analysis was restricted to V-J combinations with a frequency above 0.0001, which together covered 99.2% of the repertoires. The TCS score was defined as the ratio of F50 (clonal expansion) to E x V (chaos), calculated using BLOSUM62-based TCRdist between CDR3 peptides within each V-J. Welch's t-statistics and random forest reduced 500 to 550 V-J features to 13, which were used in a naive Bayes classifier (R e1071). TCRdb trimmed public reads at Q25 via fastp, called clones via MiXCR and kept in-frame beta chains. One record per CDR3 amino acid sequence lists the most common genes and DNA. The V and J calls were not made by the authors but by TCRdb's processing. Within this sample are nearly 600,000 distinct CDR3 sequences, with roughly 13% of them counted one time only. Roughly 5.7% of the sample goes to the ten largest clones.

These data belong to a study of T cells in Graves' hyperthyroidism and ophthalmopathy (dated by TCRdb to between 2017 and 2020). About the full investigation: Peripheral blood was collected at initial diagnosis, before any treatment. TCR V-J signatures able to tell the groups apart were searched for in a discovery cohort of some 100 patients, of whom 43 had Graves' ophthalmopathy and 57 had stable Graves' hyperthyroidism. An independent validation cohort of under 20 hyperthyroidism patients and 17 patients who later progressed to ophthalmopathy tested prospective prediction of ophthalmopathy. The 75 to 100 discovery patients were divided at random into training and test sets in a 7:3 ratio. Thyroid tissue and blood T-cell repertoires from about 6 Graves' hyperthyroidism patients were also compared in the study. After blood sampling, hyperthyroidism patients were treated with methimazole at a starting dose of 30 mg daily, and ophthalmopathy patients were treated with high-dose intravenous methylprednisolone. TCR Vbeta CDR3 sequencing of approximately 140 peripheral blood samples (over 40 ophthalmopathy, under 80 hyperthyroidism and some 17 progressor patients) is reported in the paper. The paper's findings and limits, for the study overall: Most expanded thyroid clonotypes (frequency above 0.001) were also detected in blood, a finding suggesting that blood repertoires may reflect thyroid immune responses. A 13 V-J signature model separated ophthalmopathy from stable hyperthyroidism, with roughly 88% sensitivity and roughly 81% specificity in cross-validation and 80%/75% in testing. In validation, progression to ophthalmopathy was predicted by the model with nearly 71% sensitivity and nearly 75% specificity, a median of around 6.5 months before onset. No statistical method was used to fix the sample size in advance, and group allocation was not hidden from the investigators.

Hyperthyroidism patients were newly diagnosed, had a disease duration of under 2 months, and were aged 18 to 65 years. Patients with uncontrolled infections, other autoimmune diseases, pregnancy or lactation were excluded. Clinical symptoms, serum thyroxine and TRAb, thyroid ultrasound, and orbital computed tomography formed the basis for the diagnoses. Blood from progressor patients was drawn when they were first diagnosed with hyperthyroidism, before any ophthalmopathy symptoms appeared. PBMCs were separated from 10 ml of fresh peripheral blood using Ficoll-Paque density gradient centrifugation. Patients classed as progressors first received a Graves' hyperthyroidism diagnosis and then went on to develop ophthalmopathy during follow-up. Trizol reagent was used to extract total RNA, and RNA quality was then checked on an Agilent 2100 Bioanalyzer.

The TCR originated in a woman in her twenties or thirties with Graves' hyperthyroidism that later progressed to Graves' ophthalmopathy. The rearranged segments are TRBV7-8 and TRBJ2-5; 8 central bases correspond to TRBD2. Material for sequencing was blood. The CDR3 in this case is CASSPSGGRVQETQYF. The sequenced DNA: TGTGCCAGCAGCCCCAGCGGGGGCAGGGTCCAAGAGACCCAGTACTTC.